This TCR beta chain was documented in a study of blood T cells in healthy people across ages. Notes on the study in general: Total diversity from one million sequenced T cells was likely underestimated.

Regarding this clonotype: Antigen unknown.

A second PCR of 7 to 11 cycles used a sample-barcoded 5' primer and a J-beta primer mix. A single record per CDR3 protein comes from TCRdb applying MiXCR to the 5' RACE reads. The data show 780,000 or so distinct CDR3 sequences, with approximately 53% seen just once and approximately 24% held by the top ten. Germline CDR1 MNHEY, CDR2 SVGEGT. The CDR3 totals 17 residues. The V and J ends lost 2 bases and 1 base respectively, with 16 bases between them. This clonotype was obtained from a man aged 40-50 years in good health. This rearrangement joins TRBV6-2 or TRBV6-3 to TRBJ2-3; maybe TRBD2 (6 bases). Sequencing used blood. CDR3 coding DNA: TGTGCCAGCAGTTACGGGGGGATTACGGAGCGCACAGATACGCAGTATTTT. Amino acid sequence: CASSYGGITERTDTQYF.